The 21 T cell receptor beta chains in this list originate from one sample, sequenced in a study of blood T cell repertoires in COVID-19. Profiled with immunoSEQ multiplex PCR; TCRdb holds only in-frame clones, not every one. The sample shows about 240,000 clones, approximately 78% of them seen only once. Sequencing was carried out using peripheral blood. Receptor source: an elderly woman with COVID-19, enrolled during active disease.

The chain uses TRBV7-3 and TRBJ1-6, with D possibly being TRBD1 (6 bases). This CDR3 is 14 amino acids long. V was pared by 2 bases and J by 10 bases, with 12 bases between. Germline loops: CDR1 SGHTA, CDR2 FQGTGA. CDR3 region: CASSLYRAGSPLHF. The CDR3 region has the DNA TGTGCCAGCAGCTTATACAGGGCAGGGTCACCCCTCCACTTT.

This chain uses TRBV19 with TRBJ2-1; D is perhaps TRBD2 (6 bases). In germline, CDR1 is LNHDA, CDR2 SQIVND (reference sequence). CDR3 length: 16 amino acids. Trimming removed 3 bases at V and 5 bases at J, with 17 bases between. CDR3 region: CASSMSSVLRDNEQFF. The CDR3 DNA reads TGTGCCAGTAGTATGTCTAGCGTTCTTCGGGACAATGAGCAGTTCTTC.

The sample holds one count of this clone. This chain connects TRBV30 to TRBJ2-2; 7 nucleotides line up with TRBD2. V shed 4 bases, J shed 5 bases, and the junction held 4 bases outside the gene matches. The CDR3 runs to 13 residues. Germline V gives CDR1 GTSNPN, CDR2 SVGIG (reference sequence). CDR3 region: CAWTPGGTGELFF. In DNA form, the CDR3 reads TGTGCCTGGACCCCGGGGGGTACCGGGGAGCTGTTTTTT.

The rearrangement uses TRBV7-2 and TRBJ2-5; D is undetermined. Germline CDR1 is SGHTA and CDR2 is FQGNSA. The V end was cut by 5 bases, the J end by 1 base, with 11 bases between. This CDR3 has 14 residues. CDR3 in DNA: TGTGCCAGCAGCCCTGCCCGGGTCCAAGAGACCCAGTACTTC. The encoded protein is CASSPARVQETQYF.

This chain links TRBV9 with TRBJ2-1; D gene unclear. CDR3 size: 14 residues. Trimming shortened V by 5 bases and J by 8 bases, and 17 bases separated the two germline ends. CDR1 is SGDLS, CDR2 YYNGEE, per germline. The CDR3 region is CASRGSAKVDEQFF. For the CDR3, the DNA is TGTGCCAGCAGAGGAAGCGCCAAGGTTGATGAGCAGTTCTTC.

This chain uses TRBV29-1 with TRBJ1-5; 9 bases are a match to TRBD1. Germline CDR1 and CDR2: SQVTM and ANQGSEA. V shed 1 base and J 4 bases; nucleotides not matched to a gene: 5. This CDR3 is built from 15 residues. The CDR3 reads CSVEVGQGGNQPQHF. Here the CDR3 DNA reads TGCAGCGTTGAAGTGGGACAGGGTGGTAATCAGCCCCAGCATTTT.

The rearrangement joins TRBV7-2 to TRBJ1-1; perhaps TRBD1 as D (6 bases). Trimming left V 5 bases short and J 0 bases short, with 13 bases between. Germline CDR1 reads SGHTA; CDR2 reads FQGNSA. This CDR3 spans 15 amino acids. Here the CDR3 reads CASSPARTVNTEAFF. CDR3 coding DNA: TGTGCCAGCAGCCCTGCCCGGACAGTGAACACTGAAGCTTTCTTT.

This clone was found once. The rearrangement links TRBV28 to TRBJ1-1; D not certain. Deletions cut 2 bases from V and 5 bases from J, with 12 bases between. This CDR3 contains 14 residues. Germline CDR1 reads MDHEN; CDR2 reads SYDVKM. CDR3 coding DNA: TGTGCCAGCAGTTTAGCTGGGAGTATAACTGAAGCTTTCTTT. This gives the protein CASSLAGSITEAFF.

The chain couples TRBV5-1 to TRBJ1-6; 11 bases line up with TRBD1. V gave up 4 bases and J gave up 9 bases; unmatched junction bases: 3. Germline V gives CDR1 SGHRS, CDR2 YFSETQ. The CDR3 covers 14 residues. The CDR3 DNA sequence: TGCGCCAGCAGCATGGGACAGGGGGGTTCACCCCTCCACTTT. Residues: CASSMGQGGSPLHF.

This chain links TRBV12-5 with TRBJ1-1; D gene uncertain. The germline V gene encodes CDR1 LGHNT and CDR2 FRNRAP. V lost 6 bases and J lost 5, with 13 bases in between. This CDR3 is 13 amino acids long. DNA of the CDR3: TGTGCTAGTGGCCCGACCGGGAGGACTGAAGCTTTCTTT. Encoded protein: CASGPTGRTEAFF. Looking up the rest from reference TRBV12-5 and TRBJ1-1 gives the full variable domain: DARVTQTPRHKVTEMGQEVTMRCQPILGHNTVFWYRQTMMQGLELLAYFRNRAPLDDSGMPKDRFSAEMPDATLATLKIQPSEPRDSAVYFCASGPTGRTEAFFGQGTRLTVV.

This clone was detected a few times. The CDR3 DNA reads TGTGCCAGCAGTTACTCCGCGACAGCTGCCCGCAGCAATCAGCCCCAGCATTTT. It translates to CASSYSATAARSNQPQHF. J is TRBJ1-5 and V is TRBV6-2 or TRBV6-3; D perhaps matches TRBD1 (5 bases). The CDR3 covers 18 residues. Trimming stripped 0 bases from V and 1 base from J, with 16 bases between. CDR1 and CDR2 from the germline V gene are MNHEY and SVGEGT.

The chain combines TRBV5-6 with TRBJ1-6, with D possibly being TRBD1 (5 bases). The V and J ends lost 1 base and 4 bases respectively, with 12 bases between them. CDR3 length: 16 amino acids. Germline V gene sequence: CDR1 SGHDT, CDR2 YYEEEE. The CDR3 loop is CASSLSGPHYNSPLHF. Written as DNA, the CDR3 is TGTGCCAGCAGCTTGTCAGGGCCCCATTATAATTCACCCCTCCACTTT.

The DNA of the CDR3 is TGTGCCAGCAGCCCACACCCGGGGACAGGCGCGTACGAGCAGTACTTC. It encodes CASSPHPGTGAYEQYF. The chain employs TRBV11-2 and TRBJ2-7; 8 bases are a match to TRBD1. V gave up 5 bases and J gave up 4 bases; unmatched junction bases: 13. There are 16 residues in the CDR3. Germline V gene sequence: CDR1 SGHAT, CDR2 FQNNGV.

This chain connects TRBV19 to TRBJ2-7; 7 positions agree with TRBD2. Germline CDR1 reads LNHDA; CDR2 reads SQIVND (reference sequence). The trim removed 2 bases at V and 2 bases at J, leaving 3 bases unmatched. The CDR3 is 14 residues long. The DNA of the CDR3 is TGTGCCAGTAGTATATCAGCGGGAACCTACGAGCAGTACTTC. Encoded protein: CASSISAGTYEQYF.

This chain connects TRBV3-1 (or the pseudogene TRBV3-2) to TRBJ1-1; TRBD1 might be the D (6 bases). Trimming shortened V by 0 bases and J by 10 bases, and 9 bases separated the two germline ends. CDR1 and CDR2 (germline): LGHDT, YNNKEL (reference sequence). There are 12 residues in the CDR3. The CDR3, as DNA: TGTGCCAGCAGCCAAGATCAGGGGTCAGCTTTCTTT. Translated: CASSQDQGSAFF.

The chain joins TRBV7-9 to TRBJ1-4; D remains unclear. The V gene lost 1 base and the J gene lost 0 bases, with 6 bases spanning the gap. Germline CDR1 SEHNR, CDR2 FQNEAQ (reference sequence). This CDR3 has 15 residues. The CDR3 loop is CASSLGSSTNEKLFF. The CDR3 DNA reads TGTGCCAGCAGCTTAGGGAGCTCAACTAATGAAAAACTGTTTTTT.

V and J are TRBV5-1 and TRBJ1-1; D unresolved. V dropped 3 bases and J dropped 0 bases, with 9 bases sitting between them. The CDR3 length is 14 residues. Germline V gene data show CDR1 as SGHRS and CDR2 as YFSETQ. The CDR3 region is CASSSTELNTEAFF. The CDR3 DNA sequence: TGCGCCAGCAGCTCAACAGAGTTGAACACTGAAGCTTTCTTT.

This rearrangement joins TRBV5-4 to TRBJ1-5, with D possibly being TRBD1 (5 bases). The V and J ends lost 4 bases and 3 bases respectively, with 14 bases between them. This CDR3 has 15 residues. Germline values: CDR1 SGHNT, CDR2 YYREEE (reference sequence). CDR3 in amino acids: CASSQGGGYNQPQHF. In DNA form, the CDR3 reads TGTGCCAGCAGCCAGGGTGGGGGGTACAATCAGCCCCAGCATTTT.

The rearrangement links TRBV30 to TRBJ1-3, with D hard to call. The CDR3 has 17 amino acids. The V gene's germline CDR1 is GTSNPN and CDR2 SVGIG (reference sequence). Deletions cut 3 bases from V and 0 bases from J, with 18 bases between. The CDR3 sequence is CAWRRGRKLSSGNTIYF. The CDR3 coding sequence is TGTGCCTGGAGACGAGGGAGAAAACTCTCCTCTGGAAACACCATATATTTT.

V is TRBV4-3 and J is TRBJ2-2, with TRBD2 matching over 13 bases. Germline CDR1 LGHNA, CDR2 YSLEER. The V gene end was trimmed by 1 base and the J gene end by 7 bases; junction bases not matched to a gene: 0. CDR3 size: 15 residues. The CDR3 nucleotides read TGCGCCAGCAGCCAAGGACTAGCGGGAGGCGGGGAGCTGTTTTTT. It translates to CASSQGLAGGGELFF.

V usage is TRBV24-1 and J usage is TRBJ1-1; D may be TRBD1 (5 bases). This CDR3 region has 14 residues. The V gene's germline CDR1 is KGHDR and CDR2 SFDVKD. The V and J ends lost 4 bases and 7 bases respectively, with 15 bases between them. DNA for the CDR3: TGTGCCACCAGTGACCCCGGACAAACCTTTGAAGCTTTCTTT. Protein: CATSDPGQTFEAFF.